This T cell receptor (beta chain) appears in the sequencing data of a study of OX40 agonist ivuxolimab in advanced cancers. As for the study in general: Eligibility rules accepted prior anti-PD-1, anti-PD-L1 or anti-CTLA-4 therapy, and approximately 40% had some.

Samples of blood were obtained at baseline, on cycle 4 day 1, and on cycle 7 day 1. The length of the CDR3 is 15 residues. V shed 6 bases and J 1 base; nucleotides not matched to a gene: 7. Germline CDR1 and CDR2: MNHEY and SVGAGI. TCRdb keeps only in-frame clones here, not all; method: immunoSEQ multiplex PCR. The table has roughly 67,000 clones, roughly four fifths seen once. V gene TRBV6-5 combines with J gene TRBJ2-7; TRBD1 matches at 9 bases. The sequenced sample was CD4+ or CD8+ T cells sorted from blood, obtained in a trial of the OX40 agonist ivuxolimab. This receptor was taken from an adult with an advanced solid tumor such as melanoma, head and neck, liver or kidney cancer. The CDR3 DNA sequence: TGTGCCAGCAGCCACACCGGGACAGGGTCCTACGAGCAGTACTTC. This translates into CASSHTGTGSYEQYF.